The entry that follows covers one T cell receptor (beta chain) sequence. The data belong to a study of shared clonotypes between healthy human individuals. TCRdb's copy holds only in-frame clones and misses some; the assay was immunoSEQ multiplex PCR. The table records 550,000 to 600,000 clones, roughly 98% of them present only once. Germline CDR1 reads MNHEY; CDR2 reads SMNVEV (reference sequence). The CDR3 totals 17 residues. V was clipped by 0 bases and J by 8 bases; unmatched bases: 14. Naive-designated CD8 cells lacked CD45RO, were positively enriched for CCR7, and omitted terminally differentiated effector memory CD45RA+ cells.

This receptor was identified in a man younger than 45 in good health. The gene calls are TRBV27 and TRBJ1-2; 8 bases align to TRBD1. Source material: naive CD8+ T cells sorted from blood. CDR3 sequence reads: CASSLSMASGGWGGYTF. Here the CDR3 DNA reads TGTGCCAGCAGTTTATCGATGGCTTCAGGGGGCTGGGGAGGCTACACCTTC.